This TCR beta chain appears in the sequencing data of a study of cytomegalovirus exposure and HLA in healthy donors. Whole-study findings and limits: Specificity for CMV antigens was confirmed in vitro for a few of the CMV-associated chains. The authors later linked a missense DCLRE1C variant to TCR beta V- and J-gene trimming. In a later analysis, CMV-associated beta chains were mostly HLA-associated, it appeared.

The CDR3 spans 14 residues. V gave up 5 bases and J gave up 1 base, with 11 bases separating them. Germline CDR1 is SGHVS and CDR2 is FQNEAQ. PCR amplification relied on 60 Vbeta primers (plus 13 Jbeta primers). Method: immunoSEQ multiplex PCR; TCRdb's copy keeps in-frame clones and lacks some. The sample records about 85,000 clones, 80% being singletons. Comment on this clone: Its antigen is not identified.

This clonotype was sampled from a man aged 50 or older in good health and CMV-seropositive. Sequenced sample: PBMCs. The chain carries TRBV7-8 and TRBJ1-2; TRBD1 is a possible D gene (5 bases). CDR3 protein: CASSSPGGNYGYTF. The DNA of the CDR3 is TGTGCCAGCAGCAGTCCGGGGGGTAACTATGGCTACACCTTC. The variable domain in full, completed from reference TRBV7-8 and TRBJ1-2, reads GAGVSQSPRYKVAKRGQDVALRCDPISGHVSLFWYQQALGQGPEFLTYFQNEAQLDKSGLPSDRFFAERPEGSVSTLKIQRTQQEDSAVYLCASSSPGGNYGYTFGSGTRLTVV.